Below are 8 T cell receptor beta chains sequenced from a single sample in a study of blood T cell repertoires in COVID-19. Here immunoSEQ multiplex PCR was the method, and the copy in TCRdb shows in-frame clones only, minus some. Of about 300,000 clones in the sample, roughly 89% were seen once. Specimen: peripheral blood. The receptors were sampled from a woman aged 30 to 39 with COVID-19, enrolled during active disease.

This sequence joins TRBV7-8 and TRBJ2-5; weak D call: TRBD1 (6 bases). The germline V and J ends were trimmed by 4 bases and 1 base, with 10 bases remaining between them. The CDR3 extends over 14 amino acids. Germline V gives CDR1 SGHVS, CDR2 FQNEAQ. CDR3 sequence (DNA): TGTGCCAGCAGCTCCCAGACAGGCCAAGAGACCCAGTACTTC. Translating it yields CASSSQTGQETQYF.

This clone was seen only a few times. The chain carries TRBV2 and TRBJ1-2; D is perhaps TRBD1 (5 bases). V shed 5 bases and J shed 6 bases, with 16 bases lying between them. The CDR3 has 14 residues. Germline V lookup: CDR1 SNHLY, CDR2 FYNNEI. Here the CDR3 reads CASSKEGRTHGYTF. Written as DNA, the CDR3 is TGTGCCAGCAGTAAGGAAGGGAGGACACATGGCTACACCTTC.

The rearrangement links TRBV2 to TRBJ1-2; no firm D call. CDR1 and CDR2 (germline): SNHLY, FYNNEI. With 8 bases removed from V and 2 bases from J, the gap between germline ends came to 6 bases. The CDR3 runs to 11 residues. Here the CDR3 DNA reads TGTGCCAGCTTGGGCAACTATGGCTACACCTTC. This sequence encodes CASLGNYGYTF.

The gene calls are TRBV11-1 and TRBJ2-2; 7 nucleotides align to TRBD1. The CDR3 totals 16 residues. Looked up from germline, CDR1 is SGHAT and CDR2 is FQDESV (reference sequence). V gave up 5 bases and J gave up 2 bases; unmatched junction bases: 8. The chain's CDR3 is CASSPRDSSNTGELFF. In DNA, the CDR3 is TGTGCCAGCAGCCCACGGGACAGTTCTAACACCGGGGAGCTGTTTTTT. The complete variable domain, with remaining parts taken from reference TRBV11-1 and TRBJ2-2, reads EAEVAQSPRYKITEKSQAVAFWCDPISGHATLYWYRQILGQGPELLVQFQDESVVDDSQLPKDRFSAERLKGVDSTLKIQPAELGDSAMYLCASSPRDSSNTGELFFGEGSRLTVL.

The chain carries TRBV4-3 and TRBJ1-4; 7 nucleotides match TRBD1. This CDR3 comprises 17 residues. CDR1 is LGHNA, CDR2 YSLEER, per germline. V lost 4 bases, J lost 4 bases, and 12 bases stayed unmatched. CDR3 protein: CASSLRTGTDFNEKLFF. CDR3 in DNA: TGCGCCAGCAGCCTTAGGACAGGCACGGACTTTAATGAAAAACTGTTTTTT.

The chain combines TRBV7-3 with TRBJ2-1; 10 nucleotides match TRBD1. The length of the CDR3 is 15 residues. Unmatched junction bases numbered 10, after V lost 5 bases and J lost 9 bases. Per the germline V gene, CDR1 is SGHTA and CDR2 is FQGTGA. The CDR3 sequence is CASSPDRGRDGEQFF. The CDR3 DNA is TGTGCCAGCAGCCCAGACAGGGGGCGTGACGGTGAGCAGTTCTTC.

This chain uses TRBV13 with TRBJ2-2; unclear D gene. This CDR3 comprises 14 residues. Trimming shortened V by 2 bases and J by 4 bases, and 8 bases separated the two germline ends. Looked up from germline, CDR1 is PRHDT and CDR2 is FYEKMQ (reference sequence). CDR3 region: CASSLSPPTGELFF. The CDR3 DNA reads TGTGCCAGCAGCTTAAGCCCCCCCACCGGGGAGCTGTTTTTT.

The chain carries TRBV12-3 or TRBV12-4 and TRBJ2-7, with D perhaps matching TRBD1 (5 bases). V was cut by 3 bases and J by 3 bases, with 9 bases left in between. This CDR3 comprises 13 residues. The CDR3 DNA reads as TGTGCCAGCAGTTTCCAGGGCTTCTACGAGCAGTACTTC. Its protein product is CASSFQGFYEQYF.